This T cell receptor (beta chain) was identified in a study of Tregs in tolerant kidney transplant recipients. Findings of the study overall: Tregs expanded with activated donor B cells seemed most donor-specific.

As for this clone: The antigen remains unidentified.

Libraries were prepared by immunoSEQ multiplex PCR; TCRdb keeps only in-frame clonotypes and omits some of them. The sample includes some 110,000 clones, roughly 92% of them seen just once. This CDR3 has 16 amino acids. Deletions cut 1 base from V and 0 bases from J, with 10 bases between. Per germline, CDR1 SGHTA and CDR2 FQGTGA. This sequence originates from a human donor in good health. The material sequenced was CD4+ T cells from blood. The gene calls are TRBV7-3 and TRBJ1-5; D gene ambiguous. Written as DNA, the CDR3 is TGTGCCAGCAGCTTAAAGGGCACCTATAGCAATCAGCCCCAGCATTTT. Encoded protein: CASSLKGTYSNQPQHF.